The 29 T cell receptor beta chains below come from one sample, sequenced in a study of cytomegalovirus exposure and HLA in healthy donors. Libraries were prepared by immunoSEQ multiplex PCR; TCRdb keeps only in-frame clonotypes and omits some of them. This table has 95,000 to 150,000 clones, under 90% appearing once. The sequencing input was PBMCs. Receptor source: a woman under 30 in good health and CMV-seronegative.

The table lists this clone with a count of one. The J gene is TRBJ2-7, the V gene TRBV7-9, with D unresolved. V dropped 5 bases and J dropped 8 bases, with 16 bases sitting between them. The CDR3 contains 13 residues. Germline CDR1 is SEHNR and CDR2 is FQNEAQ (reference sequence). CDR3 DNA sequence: TGTGCCAGCAGCCCCGACAACTCGCTTCAGCAGTACTTC. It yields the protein CASSPDNSLQQYF. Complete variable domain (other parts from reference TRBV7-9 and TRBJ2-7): DTGVSQNPRHKITKRGQNVTFRCDPISEHNRLYWYRQTLGQGPEFLTYFQNEAQLEKSRLLSDRFSAERPKGSFSTLEIQRTEQGDSAMYLCASSPDNSLQQYFGPGTRLTVT.

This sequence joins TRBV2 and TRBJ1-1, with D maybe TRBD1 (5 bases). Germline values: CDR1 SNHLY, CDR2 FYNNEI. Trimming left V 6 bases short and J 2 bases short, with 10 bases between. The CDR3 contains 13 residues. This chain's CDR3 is CASRTERNTEAFF. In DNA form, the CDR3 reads TGTGCCAGCAGGACAGAAAGAAACACTGAAGCTTTCTTT.

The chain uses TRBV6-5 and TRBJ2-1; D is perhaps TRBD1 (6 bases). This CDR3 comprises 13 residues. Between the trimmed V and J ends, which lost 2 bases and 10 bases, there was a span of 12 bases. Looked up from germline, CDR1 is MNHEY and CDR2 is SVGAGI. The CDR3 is CASSYGGQGEQFF. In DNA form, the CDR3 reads TGTGCCAGCAGTTACGGGGGCCAGGGGGAGCAGTTCTTC.

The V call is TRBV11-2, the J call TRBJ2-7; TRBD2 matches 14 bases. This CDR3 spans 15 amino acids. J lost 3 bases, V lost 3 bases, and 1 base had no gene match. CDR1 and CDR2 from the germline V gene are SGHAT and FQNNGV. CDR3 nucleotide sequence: TGTGCCAGCAGCTTTGGGACTAGCGGGAGCTACGAGCAGTACTTC. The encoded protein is CASSFGTSGSYEQYF.

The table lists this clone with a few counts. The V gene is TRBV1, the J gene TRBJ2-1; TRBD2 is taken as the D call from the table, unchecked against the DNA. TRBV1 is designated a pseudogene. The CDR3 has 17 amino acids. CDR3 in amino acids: CTSSQGKEREGDNEQFF. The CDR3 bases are TGCACCAGCAGCCAAGGGAAAGAGCGGGAGGGTGACAATGAGCAGTTCTTC.

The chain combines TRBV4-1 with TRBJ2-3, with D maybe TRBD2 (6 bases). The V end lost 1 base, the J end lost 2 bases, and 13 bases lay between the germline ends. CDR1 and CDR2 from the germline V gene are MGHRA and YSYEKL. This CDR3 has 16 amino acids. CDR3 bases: TGCGCCAGCAGCCAAGTGAGACTAGTCCTCACAGATACGCAGTATTTT. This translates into CASSQVRLVLTDTQYF.

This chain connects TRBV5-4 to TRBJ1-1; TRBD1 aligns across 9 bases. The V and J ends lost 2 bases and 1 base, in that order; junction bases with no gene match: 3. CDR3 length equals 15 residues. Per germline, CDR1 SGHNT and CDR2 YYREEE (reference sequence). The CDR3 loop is CASSFTGGGNTEAFF. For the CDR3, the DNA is TGTGCCAGCAGCTTTACAGGGGGCGGGAACACTGAAGCTTTCTTT.

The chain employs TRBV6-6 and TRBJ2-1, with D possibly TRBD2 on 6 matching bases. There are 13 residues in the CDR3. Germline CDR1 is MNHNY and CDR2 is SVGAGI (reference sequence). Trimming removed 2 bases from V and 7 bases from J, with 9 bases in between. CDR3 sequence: CASSYGTQNEQFF. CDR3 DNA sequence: TGTGCCAGCAGTTACGGGACTCAGAATGAGCAGTTCTTC.

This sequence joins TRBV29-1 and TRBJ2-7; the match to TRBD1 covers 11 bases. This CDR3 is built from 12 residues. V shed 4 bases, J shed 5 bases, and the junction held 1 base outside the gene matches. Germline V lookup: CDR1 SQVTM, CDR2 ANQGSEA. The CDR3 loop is CSVGTGGHEQYF. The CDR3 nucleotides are TGCAGCGTTGGGACAGGGGGCCACGAGCAGTACTTC.

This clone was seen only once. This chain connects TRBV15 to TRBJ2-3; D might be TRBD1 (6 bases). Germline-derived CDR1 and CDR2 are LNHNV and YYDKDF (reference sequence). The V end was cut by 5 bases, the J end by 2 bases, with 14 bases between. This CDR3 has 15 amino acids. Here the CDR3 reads CATSQGGTDTDTQYF. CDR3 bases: TGTGCCACCAGCCAAGGGGGAACGGACACAGATACGCAGTATTTT.

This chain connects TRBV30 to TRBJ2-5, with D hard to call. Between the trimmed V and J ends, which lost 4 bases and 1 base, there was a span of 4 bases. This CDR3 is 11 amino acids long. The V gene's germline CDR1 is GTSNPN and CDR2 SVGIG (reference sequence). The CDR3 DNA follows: TGTGCCTGGACATCCCAAGAGACCCAGTACTTC. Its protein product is CAWTSQETQYF.

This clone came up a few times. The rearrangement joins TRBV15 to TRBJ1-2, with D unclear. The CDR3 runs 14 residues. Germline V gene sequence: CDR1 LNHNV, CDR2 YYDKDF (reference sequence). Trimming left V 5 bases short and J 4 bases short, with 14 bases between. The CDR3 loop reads CATSVGRETYGYTF. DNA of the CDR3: TGTGCCACCAGCGTCGGACGGGAAACCTATGGCTACACCTTC.

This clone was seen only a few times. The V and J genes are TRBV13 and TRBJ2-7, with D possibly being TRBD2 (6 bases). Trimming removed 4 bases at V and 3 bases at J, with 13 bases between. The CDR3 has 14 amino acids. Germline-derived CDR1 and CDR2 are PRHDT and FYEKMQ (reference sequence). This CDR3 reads CASSSLGGFYEQYF. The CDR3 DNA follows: TGTGCCAGCAGCTCTCTCGGGGGTTTCTACGAGCAGTACTTC.

CDR3 sequence reads: CASSQTTSFAFF. CDR3 nucleotide sequence: TGTGCCAGCAGCCAGACGACATCGTTCGCTTTCTTT. This chain connects TRBV14 to TRBJ1-1, with unresolved D. There are 12 residues in the CDR3. Germline V gene lookup returns CDR1 SGHDN and CDR2 FVKESK. Trimming left V 3 bases short and J 11 bases short, with 13 bases between.

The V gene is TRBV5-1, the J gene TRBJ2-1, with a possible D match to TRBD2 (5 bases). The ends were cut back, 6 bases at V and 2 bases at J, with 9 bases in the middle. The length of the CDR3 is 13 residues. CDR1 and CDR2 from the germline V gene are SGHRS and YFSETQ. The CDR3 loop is CASTLGTYNEQFF. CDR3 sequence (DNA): TGCGCCAGCACCCTCGGGACCTACAATGAGCAGTTCTTC.

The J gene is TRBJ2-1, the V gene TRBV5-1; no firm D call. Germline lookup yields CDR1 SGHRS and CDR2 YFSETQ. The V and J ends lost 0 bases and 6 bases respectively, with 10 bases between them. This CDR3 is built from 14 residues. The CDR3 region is CASSLAIAPNEQFF. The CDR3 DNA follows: TGCGCCAGCAGCTTGGCGATAGCCCCCAATGAGCAGTTCTTC.

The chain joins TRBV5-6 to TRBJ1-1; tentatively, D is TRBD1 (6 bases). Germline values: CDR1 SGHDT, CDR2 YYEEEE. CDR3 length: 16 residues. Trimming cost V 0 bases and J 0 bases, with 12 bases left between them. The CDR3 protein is CASSLVGAQVNTEAFF. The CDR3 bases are TGTGCCAGCAGCTTGGTGGGGGCCCAAGTGAACACTGAAGCTTTCTTT.

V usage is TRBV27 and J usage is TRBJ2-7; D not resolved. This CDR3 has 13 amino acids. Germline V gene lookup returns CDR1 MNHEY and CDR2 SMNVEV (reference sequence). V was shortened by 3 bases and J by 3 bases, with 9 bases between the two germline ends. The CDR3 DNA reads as TGTGCCAGCAGTTTGGGCGAATACTACGAGCAGTACTTC. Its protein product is CASSLGEYYEQYF.

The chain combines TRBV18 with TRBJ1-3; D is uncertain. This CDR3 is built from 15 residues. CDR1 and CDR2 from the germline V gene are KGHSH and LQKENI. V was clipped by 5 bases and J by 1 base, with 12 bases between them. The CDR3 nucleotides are TGTGCCAGCTCATCCCCGAGGATTTCTGGAAACACCATATATTTT. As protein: CASSSPRISGNTIYF.

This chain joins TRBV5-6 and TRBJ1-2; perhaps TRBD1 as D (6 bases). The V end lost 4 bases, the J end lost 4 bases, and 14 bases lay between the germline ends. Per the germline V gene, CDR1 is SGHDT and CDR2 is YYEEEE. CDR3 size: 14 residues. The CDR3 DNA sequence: TGTGCCAGCAGCCCGTGGGGGCCAGCCTATGGCTACACCTTC. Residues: CASSPWGPAYGYTF.

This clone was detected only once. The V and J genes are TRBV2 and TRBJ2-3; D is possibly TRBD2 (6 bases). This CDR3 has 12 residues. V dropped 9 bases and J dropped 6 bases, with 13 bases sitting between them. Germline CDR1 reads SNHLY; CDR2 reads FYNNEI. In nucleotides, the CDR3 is TGTGCCAGTAGTTCTAGCGTGGATACGCAGTATTTT. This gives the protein CASSSSVDTQYF.

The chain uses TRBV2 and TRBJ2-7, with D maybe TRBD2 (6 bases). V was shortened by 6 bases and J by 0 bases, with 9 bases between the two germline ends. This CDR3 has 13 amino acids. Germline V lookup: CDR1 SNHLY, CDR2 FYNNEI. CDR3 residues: CASSWDFSYEQYF. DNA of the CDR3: TGTGCCAGCAGCTGGGACTTCTCCTACGAGCAGTACTTC.

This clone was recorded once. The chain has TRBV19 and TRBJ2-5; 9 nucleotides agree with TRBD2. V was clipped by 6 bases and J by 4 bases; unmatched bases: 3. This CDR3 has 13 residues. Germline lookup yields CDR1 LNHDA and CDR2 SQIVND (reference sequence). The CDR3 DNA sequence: TGTGCCAGTAGATCTAGCGGGATAGAGACCCAGTACTTC. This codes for CASRSSGIETQYF.

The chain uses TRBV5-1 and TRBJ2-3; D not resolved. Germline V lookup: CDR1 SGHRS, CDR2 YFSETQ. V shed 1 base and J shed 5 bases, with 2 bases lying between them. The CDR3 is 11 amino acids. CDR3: CASSLLDTQYF. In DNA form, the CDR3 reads TGCGCCAGCAGCTTGCTAGATACGCAGTATTTT.

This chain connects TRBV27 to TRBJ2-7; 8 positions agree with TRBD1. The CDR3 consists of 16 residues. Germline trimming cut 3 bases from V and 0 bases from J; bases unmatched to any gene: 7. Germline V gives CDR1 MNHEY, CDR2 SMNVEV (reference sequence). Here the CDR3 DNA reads TGTGCCAGCAGTTTCACACAGGGGGTCGCCTCCTACGAGCAGTACTTC. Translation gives CASSFTQGVASYEQYF.

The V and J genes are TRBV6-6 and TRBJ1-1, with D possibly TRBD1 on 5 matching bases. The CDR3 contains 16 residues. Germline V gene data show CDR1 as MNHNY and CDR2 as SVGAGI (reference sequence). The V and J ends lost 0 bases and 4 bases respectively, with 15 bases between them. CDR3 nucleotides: TGTGCCAGCAGTTACTCGACCAGGGTCGTCTCCACTGAAGCTTTCTTT. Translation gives CASSYSTRVVSTEAFF.

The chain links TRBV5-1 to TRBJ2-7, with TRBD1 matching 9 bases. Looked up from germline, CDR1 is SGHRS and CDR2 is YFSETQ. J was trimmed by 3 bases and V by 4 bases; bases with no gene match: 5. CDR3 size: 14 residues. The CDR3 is CASSAGQGNYEQYF. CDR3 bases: TGCGCCAGCAGCGCGGGACAGGGTAACTACGAGCAGTACTTC.

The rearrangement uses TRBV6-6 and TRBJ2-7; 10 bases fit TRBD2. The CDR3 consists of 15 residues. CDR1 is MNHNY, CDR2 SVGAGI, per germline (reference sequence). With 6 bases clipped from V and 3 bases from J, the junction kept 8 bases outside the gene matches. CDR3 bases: TGTGCCAGCAGGCCACTAGCGGGACAGATCTACGAGCAGTACTTC. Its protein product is CASRPLAGQIYEQYF.

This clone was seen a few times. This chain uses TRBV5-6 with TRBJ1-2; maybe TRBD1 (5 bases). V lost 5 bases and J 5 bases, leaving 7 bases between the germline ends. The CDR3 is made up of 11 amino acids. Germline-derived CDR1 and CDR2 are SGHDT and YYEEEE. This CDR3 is CASSRGYGYTF. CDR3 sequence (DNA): TGTGCCAGCAGTCGGGGGTATGGCTACACCTTC. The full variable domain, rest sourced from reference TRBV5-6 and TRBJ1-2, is DAGVTQSPTHLIKTRGQQVTLRCSPKSGHDTVSWYQQALGQGPQFIFQYYEEEERQRGNFPDRFSGHQFPNYSSELNVNALLLGDSALYLCASSRGYGYTFGSGTRLTVV.